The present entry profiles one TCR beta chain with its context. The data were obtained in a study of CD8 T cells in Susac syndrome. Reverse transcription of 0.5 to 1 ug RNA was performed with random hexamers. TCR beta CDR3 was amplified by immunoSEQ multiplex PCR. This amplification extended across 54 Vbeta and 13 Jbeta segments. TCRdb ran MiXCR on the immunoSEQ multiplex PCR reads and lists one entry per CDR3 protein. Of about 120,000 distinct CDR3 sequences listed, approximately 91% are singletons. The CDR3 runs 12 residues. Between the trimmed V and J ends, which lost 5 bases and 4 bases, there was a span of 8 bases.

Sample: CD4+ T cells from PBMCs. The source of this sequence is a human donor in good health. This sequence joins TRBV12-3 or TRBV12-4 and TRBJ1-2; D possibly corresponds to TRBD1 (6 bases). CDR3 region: CASSTDSYGYTF. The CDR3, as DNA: TGTGCCAGCAGTACGGACAGCTATGGCTACACCTTC.